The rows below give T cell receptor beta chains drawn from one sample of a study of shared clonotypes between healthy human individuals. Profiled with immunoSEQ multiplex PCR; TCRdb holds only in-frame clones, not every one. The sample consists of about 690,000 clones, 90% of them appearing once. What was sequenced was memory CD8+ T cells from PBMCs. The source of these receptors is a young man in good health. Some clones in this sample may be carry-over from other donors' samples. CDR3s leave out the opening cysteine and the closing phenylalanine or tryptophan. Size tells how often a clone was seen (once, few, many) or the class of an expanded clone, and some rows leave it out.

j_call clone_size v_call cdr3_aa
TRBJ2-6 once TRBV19 ASSGDGKSGANVLT
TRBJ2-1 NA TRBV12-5 ASGLLHRTSGNFYNEQF
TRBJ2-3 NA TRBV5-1 ASSLWTITDTQY
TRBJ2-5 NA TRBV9 ASSAGTGGVVETQY
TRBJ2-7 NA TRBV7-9 ASSWGATNGYEQY
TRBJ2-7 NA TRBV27 ASSFSIGEFSYEQY
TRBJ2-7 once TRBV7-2 ASSLEGGYSYEQY
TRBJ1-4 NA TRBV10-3 AISESTIEAATNEKLF
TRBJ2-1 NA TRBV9 ASSHELAGPSYNEQF
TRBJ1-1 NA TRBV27 ASRPFGWNTEAF
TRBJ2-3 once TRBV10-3 ATDSGLSTDTQY
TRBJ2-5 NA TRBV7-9 ASSPRSFEASGRGETQY
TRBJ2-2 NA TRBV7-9 ASSLVNPPAGELF
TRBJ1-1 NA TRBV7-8 ASSWQIQGGRAEAF
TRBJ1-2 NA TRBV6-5 ASSYRGRDYT
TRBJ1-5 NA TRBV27 ASGPWGNQPQH